This TCR beta chain appears in the sequencing data of a study of OX40 agonist ivuxolimab in advanced cancers. Findings and limits, study-wide: At 0.1 to 3.0 mg/kg and by week 6, CD4+ and CD8+ T cells in the blood had expanded clonally.

V lost 0 bases and J 4 bases, leaving 13 bases between the germline ends. The CDR3 has 16 amino acids. Germline CDR1 reads SGDLS; CDR2 reads YYNGEE. Concerning this clone: Its antigen remains unidentified.

Clones were sequenced by immunoSEQ multiplex PCR, and TCRdb holds only the in-frame ones, with some missing. The table has roughly 70,000 clones, about 90% seen once. The sample in question was CD4+ or CD8+ T cells sorted from blood, obtained in a trial of the OX40 agonist ivuxolimab. V usage is TRBV9 and J usage is TRBJ2-2, with D unresolved. The clonotype comes from an adult with an advanced solid tumor such as melanoma, head and neck, liver or kidney cancer. In DNA form, the CDR3 reads TGTGCCAGCAGCGTAGGTGGTCCCAGCATCACCGGGGAGCTGTTTTTT. Amino acid sequence: CASSVGGPSITGELFF.